This TCR beta chain was identified in a study of OX40 agonist ivuxolimab in advanced cancers. Across the whole study: Patient treatment consisted of intravenous ivuxolimab administration every 2 weeks at 0.01 to 10 mg/kg. Overall study findings and caveats: Both CD4+ and CD8+ T cell populations in blood had undergone clonal expansion by week 6 at 0.1 to 3.0 mg/kg. CD4+ T cells averaged fewer expanded clones than CD8+ T cells.

V was shortened by 1 base and J by 9 bases, with 10 bases between the two germline ends. CDR3 size: 13 residues. CDR1 and CDR2 from the germline V gene are SGHVS and FQNEAQ. Patients with a history of autoimmune disease or on systemic immunosuppression were excluded. Comment on this clone: Its specificity is unknown.

Method: immunoSEQ multiplex PCR; TCRdb's copy keeps in-frame clones and lacks some. In the table there are around 84,000 clones, about nine tenths of which are singletons. This receptor was taken from an adult with an advanced solid tumor such as melanoma, head and neck, liver or kidney cancer. The sample here was CD4+ or CD8+ T cells sorted from blood, taken in a trial of the OX40 agonist ivuxolimab. V gene TRBV7-8 combines with J gene TRBJ2-1, with a possible D match to TRBD1 (5 bases). The CDR3 nucleotides read TGTGCCAGCAGCTTAGATAGGGGCGGTGAGCAGTTCTTC. It translates to CASSLDRGGEQFF.